This T cell receptor (beta chain) was sequenced for a study of T-cell reconstitution after alpha-beta-depleted transplantation in children. This CDR3 has 15 residues. V lost 2 bases, J lost 6 bases, and 4 bases stayed unmatched. Per germline, CDR1 MNHEY and CDR2 SMNVEV (reference sequence). TCRbeta library preparation incorporated unique molecular identifiers. Each CDR3 protein gets one entry after TCRdb re-called the PCR reads with MiXCR. In the table there are 420,000 or so distinct CDR3 sequences, 9.5% to 13% of which are singletons. The receptor comes from a human donor who donated a stem cell graft to a child with acute myeloid leukemia. The gene calls are TRBV27 and TRBJ1-2; 12 bases match TRBD1. The specimen comprised PBMCs from the stem cell graft donor, sampled from the stem cell graft. The CDR3 protein is CASSLLGQGADGYTF. The CDR3 DNA follows: TGTGCCAGCAGTTTACTGGGACAGGGGGCGGATGGCTACACCTTC.